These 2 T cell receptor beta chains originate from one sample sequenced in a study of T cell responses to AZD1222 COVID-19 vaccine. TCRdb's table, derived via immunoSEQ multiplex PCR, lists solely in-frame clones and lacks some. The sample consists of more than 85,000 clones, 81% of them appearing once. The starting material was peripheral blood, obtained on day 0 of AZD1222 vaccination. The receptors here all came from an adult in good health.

CDR3 nucleotide sequence: TGTGCCAGCAGTTCGGCCAGGATAAACACTGAAGCTTTCTTT. It codes for CASSSARINTEAFF. V usage is TRBV6-2 or TRBV6-3 and J usage is TRBJ1-1; D remains unclear. Trimming stripped 4 bases from V and 2 bases from J, with 11 bases between. The CDR3 sequence is 14 residues long. Germline loops: CDR1 MNHEY, CDR2 SVGEGT.

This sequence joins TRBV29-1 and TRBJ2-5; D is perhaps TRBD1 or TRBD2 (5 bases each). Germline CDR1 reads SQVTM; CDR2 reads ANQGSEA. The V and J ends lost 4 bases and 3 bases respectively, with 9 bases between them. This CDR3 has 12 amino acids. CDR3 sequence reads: CSVVGDEETQYF. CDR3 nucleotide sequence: TGCAGCGTTGTGGGGGACGAAGAGACCCAGTACTTC.